The 26 T cell receptor beta chains in this list originate from one sample, sequenced in a study of cytomegalovirus exposure and HLA in healthy donors. The PCR was carried out with 60 Vbeta primers and 13 Jbeta primers. The method was immunoSEQ multiplex PCR; TCRdb's version includes in-frame clones alone and lacks a portion of them. The sample has over 150,000 clones, 81% seen once; the top ten hold about 13%. The material sequenced was PBMCs. Source of these receptors: a woman aged 50 to 60 in good health and CMV-seronegative.

The chain recombines TRBV9 with TRBJ2-3; 13 nucleotides agree with TRBD2. This CDR3 comprises 16 residues. Germline CDR1 SGDLS, CDR2 YYNGEE. V dropped 2 bases and J dropped 1; count of bases not matched to a gene: 1. The DNA for the CDR3 is TGTGCCAGCAGCGTGGGGACTAGCGGGGGCACAGATACGCAGTATTTT. Translated, it gives CASSVGTSGGTDTQYF. Based on the CDR3 plus reference TRBV9 and TRBJ2-3, the full variable domain is DSGVTQTPKHLITATGQRVTLRCSPRSGDLSVYWYQQSLDQGLQFLIQYYNGEERAKGNILERFSAQQFPDLHSELNLSSLELGDSALYFCASSVGTSGGTDTQYFGPGTRLTVL.

The rearrangement uses TRBV27 and TRBJ2-3, with 7 bases aligning to TRBD1. The CDR3 sequence is 14 residues long. Germline values: CDR1 MNHEY, CDR2 SMNVEV (reference sequence). V dropped 4 bases and J dropped 6; count of bases not matched to a gene: 7. The CDR3 reads CASSSDRVGDTQYF. CDR3 DNA: TGTGCCAGCAGTTCCGACAGGGTAGGGGATACGCAGTATTTT.

The chain carries TRBV15 and TRBJ2-3; 7 bases match TRBD2. This CDR3 contains 15 residues. V shed 1 base, J shed 2 bases, and the junction held 3 bases outside the gene matches. The germline gives CDR1 LNHNV, CDR2 YYDKDF (reference sequence). The CDR3 protein is CATSRGGRNTDTQYF. The CDR3 DNA reads as TGTGCCACCAGCAGAGGCGGGAGAAACACAGATACGCAGTATTTT. Together with reference TRBV15 and TRBJ2-3, the CDR3 gives the full variable domain: DAMVIQNPRYQVTQFGKPVTLSCSQTLNHNVMYWYQQKSSQAPKLLFHYYDKDFNNEADTPDNFQSRRPNTSFCFLDIRSPGLGDTAMYLCATSRGGRNTDTQYFGPGTRLTVL.

The rearrangement uses TRBV5-4 and TRBJ1-5, with D perhaps TRBD1 (5 bases). Germline assignment: CDR1 SGHNT and CDR2 YYREEE (reference sequence). V lost 1 base and J lost 7, with 6 bases in between. The CDR3 has 12 amino acids. Written as DNA, the CDR3 is TGTGCCAGCAGCTTGAAGGGGCAGCCCCAGCATTTT. This translates into CASSLKGQPQHF.

This rearrangement joins TRBV4-3 to TRBJ2-3; 7 nucleotides agree with TRBD1. In germline, CDR1 is LGHNA, CDR2 YSLEER. This CDR3 is built from 15 residues. The junction had 7 bases not matched to a gene; V was cut back by 4 bases and J by 3 bases. The CDR3 here is CASSLQQGMTDTQYF. The CDR3 nucleotides are TGCGCCAGCAGCCTCCAACAGGGGATGACAGATACGCAGTATTTT.

The chain employs TRBV9 and TRBJ2-3; unclear D gene. Deletions cut 3 bases from V and 8 bases from J, with 10 bases between. Germline V gene data show CDR1 as SGDLS and CDR2 as YYNGEE. The CDR3 sequence is 12 residues long. This chain's CDR3 is CASSDHWSTQYF. The CDR3 DNA is TGTGCCAGCAGCGACCATTGGAGTACGCAGTATTTT.

This clone was counted once. The rearrangement links TRBV27 to TRBJ1-2, with D uncertain. V lost 8 bases and J 4 bases, leaving 17 bases between the germline ends. The germline gives CDR1 MNHEY, CDR2 SMNVEV (reference sequence). This CDR3 is 14 amino acids long. The CDR3 sequence: CASRVGVAAYGYTF. The CDR3 coding sequence is TGTGCCAGCCGGGTCGGGGTCGCGGCCTATGGCTACACCTTC.

This chain links TRBV4-2 with TRBJ2-7, with D perhaps TRBD2 (5 bases). CDR1 and CDR2 (germline): LGHNA, YNFKEQ. This CDR3 comprises 14 residues. Deletions cut 0 bases from V and 1 base from J, with 7 bases between. Here the CDR3 DNA reads TGTGCCAGCAGCCAAGAACCGGGATCCTACGAGCAGTACTTC. This translates into CASSQEPGSYEQYF.

V usage is TRBV28 and J usage is TRBJ1-2; 8 nucleotides agree with TRBD1. The V gene's germline CDR1 is MDHEN and CDR2 SYDVKM. The CDR3 covers 19 residues. J lost 4 bases, V lost 4 bases, and 20 bases had no gene match. CDR3: CASSSTSSADRGTFYGYTF. The CDR3 nucleotides read TGTGCCAGCAGTTCCACCTCGTCTGCTGACAGGGGAACTTTCTATGGCTACACCTTC.

The chain links TRBV5-5 to TRBJ2-7; 15 positions agree with TRBD2. Germline V gene data show CDR1 as SGHKS and CDR2 as YYEKEE (reference sequence). J lost 7 bases, V lost 6 bases, and 8 bases had no gene match. CDR3 length equals 15 residues. The CDR3 sequence is CASNLPGLAGGEQYF. The CDR3 DNA reads as TGTGCCAGCAACCTACCGGGACTAGCGGGAGGTGAGCAGTACTTC. The full variable domain, its missing parts supplied by reference TRBV5-5 and TRBJ2-7, is DAGVTQSPTHLIKTRGQQVTLRCSPISGHKSVSWYQQVLGQGPQFIFQYYEKEERGRGNFPDRFSARQFPNYSSELNVNALLLGDSALYLCASNLPGLAGGEQYFGPGTRLTVT.

The rearrangement links TRBV7-9 to TRBJ1-5, with D tentatively TRBD1 (6 bases). The CDR3 contains 15 residues. Trimming removed 3 bases at V and 7 bases at J, with 16 bases between. Germline CDR1 SEHNR, CDR2 FQNEAQ (reference sequence). The CDR3 DNA reads TGTGCCAGCAGCTTTGGGGACACTCAAAAGCAGCCCCAGCATTTT. It specifies CASSFGDTQKQPQHF. The variable domain in full, with the rest retrieved from reference TRBV7-9 and TRBJ1-5, is DTGVSQNPRHKITKRGQNVTFRCDPISEHNRLYWYRQTLGQGPEFLTYFQNEAQLEKSRLLSDRFSAERPKGSFSTLEIQRTEQGDSAMYLCASSFGDTQKQPQHFGDGTRLSIL.

The V call is TRBV10-3, the J call TRBJ2-3, with no clear D. V gave up 0 bases and J gave up 0 bases, with 7 bases separating them. The germline V gene encodes CDR1 ENHRY and CDR2 SYGVKD. CDR3 length: 15 amino acids. The DNA for the CDR3 is TGTGCCATCAGTGAGTCGGGCTCTAGCACAGATACGCAGTATTTT. This translates into CAISESGSSTDTQYF.

V and J are TRBV25-1 and TRBJ2-2; unclear D gene. The CDR3 contains 13 residues. The ends were cut back, 6 bases at V and 5 bases at J, with 10 bases in the middle. Per the germline V gene, CDR1 is MGHDK and CDR2 is SYGVNS. The DNA for the CDR3 is TGTGCCAGCAGCTCAACCACAACCGGGGAGCTGTTTTTT. It specifies CASSSTTTGELFF.

This clone was counted between two and nine times. V gene TRBV6-4 combines with J gene TRBJ2-1; 10 bases fit TRBD2. Looked up from germline, CDR1 is MRHNA and CDR2 is SNTAGT. The J segment lost 4 bases and the V segment lost 3 bases, leaving 3 bases of the junction unmatched. The CDR3 loop spans 15 amino acids. The CDR3 reads CASSETSGSYNEQFF. DNA for the CDR3: TGTGCCAGCAGTGAGACTAGCGGGTCGTACAATGAGCAGTTCTTC.

The chain has TRBV27 and TRBJ2-5; 11 nucleotides align to TRBD2. Gene TRBJ2-7 matches the end of the DNA better, so the J call may be wrong. Germline CDR1 MNHEY, CDR2 SMNVEV (reference sequence). This CDR3 has 14 residues. CDR3 coding DNA: TGTGCCAGCAGTATACTAGCGGGAGTTGGCGAGCAGTACTTC. It codes for CASSILAGVGEQYF.

The chain joins TRBV15 to TRBJ1-1; no definite D call. The length of the CDR3 is 13 residues. CDR1 is LNHNV, CDR2 YYDKDF, per germline (reference sequence). V was shortened by 6 bases and J by 1 base, with 9 bases between the two germline ends. Here the CDR3 reads CATSTGTNTEAFF. The CDR3 region has the DNA TGTGCCACCAGTACGGGTACGAACACTGAAGCTTTCTTT. Using reference TRBV15 and TRBJ1-1 for the parts outside the CDR3, the full variable domain is DAMVIQNPRYQVTQFGKPVTLSCSQTLNHNVMYWYQQKSSQAPKLLFHYYDKDFNNEADTPDNFQSRRPNTSFCFLDIRSPGLGDTAMYLCATSTGTNTEAFFGQGTRLTVV.

The chain has TRBV11-3 and TRBJ2-3; a weak D match, TRBD2 (5 bases). Germline V gene lookup returns CDR1 SGHNT and CDR2 YENEEA. The V gene lost 2 bases and the J gene lost 2 bases, with 11 bases spanning the gap. The CDR3 is 15 residues long. The CDR3 reads CASSLRGSDTDTQYF. CDR3 sequence (DNA): TGTGCCAGCAGCTTACGAGGGAGTGACACAGATACGCAGTATTTT.

The V call is TRBV9, the J call TRBJ2-7, with 9 bases matching TRBD2. Germline-derived CDR1 and CDR2 are SGDLS and YYNGEE. J was trimmed by 0 bases and V by 0 bases; bases with no gene match: 4. This CDR3 contains 16 residues. The CDR3 region has the DNA TGTGCCAGCAGCGTAGCTGCTAGCGGGGCCTCCTACGAGCAGTACTTC. It is translated as CASSVAASGASYEQYF.

This clone was recorded once. This chain uses TRBV9 with TRBJ1-1; 8 nucleotides align to TRBD1. The CDR3 is 15 amino acids. V shed 6 bases, J shed 1 base, and the junction held 8 bases outside the gene matches. Germline V gene sequence: CDR1 SGDLS, CDR2 YYNGEE. This CDR3 reads CASNVGQGANTEAFF. As DNA, the CDR3 is TGTGCCAGCAACGTGGGGCAGGGGGCGAACACTGAAGCTTTCTTT.

This chain uses TRBV11-3 with TRBJ2-2; 11 nucleotides line up with TRBD1. CDR3 length equals 16 residues. Unmatched junction bases numbered 6, after V lost 3 bases and J lost 6 bases. The germline gives CDR1 SGHNT, CDR2 YENEEA. The CDR3 loop reads CASSLGTGGIAGELFF. CDR3 coding DNA: TGTGCCAGCAGCTTGGGGACAGGGGGAATCGCCGGGGAGCTGTTTTTT.

The chain has TRBV7-9 and TRBJ1-1, with 7 bases lining up with TRBD1. CDR3 length: 12 residues. V was clipped by 4 bases and J by 5 bases; unmatched bases: 1. The germline V gene encodes CDR1 SEHNR and CDR2 FQNEAQ (reference sequence). In nucleotides, the CDR3 is TGTGCCAGCAGCTACAGGGGTACTGAAGCTTTCTTT. Its protein product is CASSYRGTEAFF.

This chain links TRBV6-5 with TRBJ1-4; 9 bases are a match to TRBD1. Trimming removed 4 bases from V and 4 bases from J; junction bases left unmatched: 4. The CDR3 has 15 amino acids. Germline-derived CDR1 and CDR2 are MNHEY and SVGAGI. DNA for the CDR3: TGTGCCAGCAGTTTAGACAGGGGGAGTAATGAAAAACTGTTTTTT. Translating gives CASSLDRGSNEKLFF.

This clone was observed a few times. The gene calls are TRBV7-9 and TRBJ2-7; D not certain. Germline lookup yields CDR1 SEHNR and CDR2 FQNEAQ (reference sequence). The ends were cut back, 5 bases at V and 4 bases at J, with 24 bases in the middle. The CDR3 consists of 17 residues. CDR3 protein: CASSPPFRSETPYEQYF. The CDR3 bases are TGTGCCAGCAGCCCCCCTTTTAGGTCCGAGACTCCATACGAGCAGTACTTC.

A single count supports this clone. The gene calls are TRBV2 and TRBJ2-2; maybe TRBD2 (5 bases). Between the trimmed V and J ends, which lost 2 bases and 2 bases, there was a span of 9 bases. There are 15 residues in the CDR3. Germline V lookup: CDR1 SNHLY, CDR2 FYNNEI. The CDR3 loop reads CASSEKRTNTGELFF. The CDR3 region has the DNA TGTGCCAGCAGTGAAAAGCGGACTAACACCGGGGAGCTGTTTTTT.

The rearrangement joins TRBV25-1 to TRBJ1-1; no reliable D call. CDR1 and CDR2 (germline): MGHDK, SYGVNS. The V and J ends lost 8 bases and 0 bases respectively, with 10 bases between them. This CDR3 has 13 residues. CDR3 sequence (DNA): TGTGCCAGCCGTACGGGGTTGAACACTGAAGCTTTCTTT. This gives the protein CASRTGLNTEAFF.

The rearrangement links TRBV18 to TRBJ2-1, with D perhaps matching TRBD2 (6 bases). This CDR3 is 14 amino acids long. Deletions cut 3 bases from V and 7 bases from J, with 13 bases between. Germline values: CDR1 KGHSH, CDR2 LQKENI. CDR3 sequence: CASSPRDFINEQFF. The DNA for the CDR3 is TGTGCCAGCTCACCCCGGGACTTTATAAATGAGCAGTTCTTC.